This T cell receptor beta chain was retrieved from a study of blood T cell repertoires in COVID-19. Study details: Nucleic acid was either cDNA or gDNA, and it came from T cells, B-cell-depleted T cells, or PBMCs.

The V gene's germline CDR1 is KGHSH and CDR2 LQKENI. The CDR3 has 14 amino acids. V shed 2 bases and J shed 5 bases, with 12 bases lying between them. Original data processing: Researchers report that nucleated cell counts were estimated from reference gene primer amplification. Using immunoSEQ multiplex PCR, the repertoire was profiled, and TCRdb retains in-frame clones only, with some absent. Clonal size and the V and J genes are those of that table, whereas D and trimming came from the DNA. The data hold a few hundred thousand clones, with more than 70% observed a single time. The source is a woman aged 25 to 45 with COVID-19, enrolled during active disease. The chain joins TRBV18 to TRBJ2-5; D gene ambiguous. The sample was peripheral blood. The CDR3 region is CASSPVTSAETQYF. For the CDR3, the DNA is TGTGCCAGCTCACCAGTGACAAGTGCGGAGACCCAGTACTTC.